Each of the 3 T cell receptor beta chains below was sequenced from the same sample in a study of T cell responses to AZD1222 COVID-19 vaccine. Only in-frame clones appear in the TCRdb table, and some are missing; sequencing was by immunoSEQ multiplex PCR. The sample gives more than 95,000 clones, about 92% of which show up once; 1.1% is in the top ten. The sample in question was peripheral blood, obtained on day 0 of AZD1222 vaccination. These TCRs come from an adult in good health.

The V and J genes are TRBV11-2 and TRBJ1-6; D ambiguous. Germline V gene sequence: CDR1 SGHAT, CDR2 FQNNGV. Trimming left V 0 bases short and J 9 bases short, with 6 bases between. The CDR3 covers 13 residues. The CDR3 nucleotides read TGTGCCAGCAGCTTAGATCCGGGTTCACCCCTCCACTTT. Residues: CASSLDPGSPLHF.

The rearrangement joins TRBV9 to TRBJ2-2, with D unclear. The CDR3 length is 15 residues. Germline V gives CDR1 SGDLS, CDR2 YYNGEE. V lost 0 bases to trimming and J lost 7 bases, with 13 bases between them. The DNA for the CDR3 is TGTGCCAGCAGCGTAGAGCACTCCCACAGCGGGGAGCTGTTTTTT. Encoded protein: CASSVEHSHSGELFF.

DNA for the CDR3: TGTGCCAGCAGCCCAAAGGACAGGGGACAGGAGACCCAGTACTTC. This translates into CASSPKDRGQETQYF. This sequence joins TRBV7-6 and TRBJ2-5, with 9 bases fitting TRBD1. Germline CDR1 and CDR2: SGHVS and FNYEAQ. Unmatched junction bases numbered 9, after V lost 5 bases and J lost 5 bases. The CDR3 extends over 15 amino acids.